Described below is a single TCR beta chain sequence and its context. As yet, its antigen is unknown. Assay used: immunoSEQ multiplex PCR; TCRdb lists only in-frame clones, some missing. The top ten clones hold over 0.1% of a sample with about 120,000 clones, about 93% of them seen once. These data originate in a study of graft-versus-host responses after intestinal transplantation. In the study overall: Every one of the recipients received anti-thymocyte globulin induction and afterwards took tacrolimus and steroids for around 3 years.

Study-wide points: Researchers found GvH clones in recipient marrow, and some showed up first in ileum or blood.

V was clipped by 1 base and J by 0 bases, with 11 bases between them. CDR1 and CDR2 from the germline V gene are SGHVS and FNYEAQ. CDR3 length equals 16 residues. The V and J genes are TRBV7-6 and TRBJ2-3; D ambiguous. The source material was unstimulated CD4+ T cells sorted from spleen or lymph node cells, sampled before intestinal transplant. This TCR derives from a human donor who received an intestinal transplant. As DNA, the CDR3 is TGTGCCAGCAGCTTAGGGACGAGGTCTAGCACAGATACGCAGTATTTT. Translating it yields CASSLGTRSSTDTQYF.